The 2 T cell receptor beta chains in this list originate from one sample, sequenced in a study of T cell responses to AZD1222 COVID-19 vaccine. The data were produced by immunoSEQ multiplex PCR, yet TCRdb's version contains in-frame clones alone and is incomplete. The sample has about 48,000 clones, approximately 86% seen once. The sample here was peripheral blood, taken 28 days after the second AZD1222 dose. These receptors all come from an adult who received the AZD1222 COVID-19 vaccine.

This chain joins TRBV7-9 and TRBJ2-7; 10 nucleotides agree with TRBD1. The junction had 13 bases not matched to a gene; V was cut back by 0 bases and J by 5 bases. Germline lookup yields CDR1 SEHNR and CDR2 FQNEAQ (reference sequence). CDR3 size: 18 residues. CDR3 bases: TGTGCCAGCAGCTTAGCGTCGGGGGACAGGGGTAGGTATAACGAGCAGTACTTC. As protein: CASSLASGDRGRYNEQYF.

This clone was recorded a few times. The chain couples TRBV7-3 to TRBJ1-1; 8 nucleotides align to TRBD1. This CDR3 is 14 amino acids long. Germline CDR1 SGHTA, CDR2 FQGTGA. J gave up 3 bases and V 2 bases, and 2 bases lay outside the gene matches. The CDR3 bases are TGTGCCAGCAGCTTACAGGGGGCGGACACTGAAGCTTTCTTT. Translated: CASSLQGADTEAFF.